The text below deals with one T cell receptor beta chain. Produced via immunoSEQ multiplex PCR; TCRdb's table is partial and in-frame only. The sample lists about 150,000 clones, 75% to 90% occurring once. This specimen comes from a study of T cell responses to AZD1222 COVID-19 vaccine. With 4 bases removed from V and 6 bases from J, the gap between germline ends came to 6 bases. This CDR3 spans 12 amino acids. Germline-derived CDR1 and CDR2 are LGHNA and YSLEER. This clonotype was sampled from an adult in good health. The specimen comprised peripheral blood, sampled on day 0 of AZD1222 vaccination. The chain links TRBV4-3 to TRBJ1-4; D is ambiguous. The CDR3 sequence is CASSRNDEKLFF. CDR3 sequence (DNA): TGCGCCAGCAGCCGAAACGATGAAAAACTGTTTTTT.